This T cell receptor (beta chain) appears in the sequencing data of a study of blood T cell repertoires in COVID-19. Original data processing: Reference gene primers were amplified, and this amplification served to estimate nucleated cell counts. The protocol was immunoSEQ multiplex PCR, while the TCRdb copy is restricted to in-frame clones and leaves out a portion. V and J calls and clone size are given by that table; D and trimming were obtained from the DNA. This table holds 200,000 or so clones, around 85% found once. Germline values: CDR1 SGHNT, CDR2 YYREEE (reference sequence). J lost 6 bases, V lost 3 bases, and 6 bases had no gene match. CDR3 length: 14 amino acids.

Sequenced input: peripheral blood. This TCR was sampled from a person in their 70s with COVID-19, enrolled during active disease. The J gene is TRBJ1-3, the V gene TRBV5-4, with 7 bases identical to TRBD1. The CDR3 coding sequence is TGTGCCAGCAGCTCGGGACAGTACTTAAACACCATATATTTT. This codes for CASSSGQYLNTIYF. Full variable domain (remainder filled in from reference TRBV5-4 and TRBJ1-3): ETGVTQSPTHLIKTRGQQVTLRCSSQSGHNTVSWYQQALGQGPQFIFQYYREEENGRGNFPPRFSGLQFPNYSSELNVNALELDDSALYLCASSSGQYLNTIYFGEGSWLTVV.